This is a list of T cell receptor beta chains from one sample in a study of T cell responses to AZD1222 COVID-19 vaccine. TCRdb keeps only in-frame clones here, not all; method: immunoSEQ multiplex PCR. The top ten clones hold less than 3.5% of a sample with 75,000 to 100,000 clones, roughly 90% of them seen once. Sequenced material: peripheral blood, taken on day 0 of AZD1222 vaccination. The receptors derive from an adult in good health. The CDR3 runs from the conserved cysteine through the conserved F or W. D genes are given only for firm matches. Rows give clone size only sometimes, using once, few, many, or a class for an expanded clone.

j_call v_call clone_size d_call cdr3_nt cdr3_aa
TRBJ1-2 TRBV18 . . TGTGCCAGCACGCGGACTGCTAACTATGGCTACACCTTC CASTRTANYGYTF
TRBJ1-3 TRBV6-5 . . TGTGCCAGCAGTTACACTGATAGGGGAAACACCATATATTTT CASSYTDRGNTIYF
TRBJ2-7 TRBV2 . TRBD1 TGTGCCAGCAGAAGGACAGGGAGCTCCTACGAGCAGTACTTC CASRRTGSSYEQYF
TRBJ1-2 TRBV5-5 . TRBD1 TGTGCCAGCAGCTTGTGGGACAGGGGATCTGGCTACACCTTC CASSLWDRGSGYTF
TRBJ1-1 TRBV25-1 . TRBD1 TGTGCCAGCAGCCCCTCAGGGGGCATCACTGAAGCTTTCTTT CASSPSGGITEAFF
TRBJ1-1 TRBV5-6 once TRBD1 TGTGCCAGCAGCCTAAAGGGACAGGGAGGGAGATGGGACACTGAAGCTTTCTTT CASSLKGQGGRWDTEAFF
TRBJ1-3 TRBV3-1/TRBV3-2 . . TGTGCCAGCAGCCAAGATACCTGGTACTCTGGAAACACCATATATTTT CASSQDTWYSGNTIYF
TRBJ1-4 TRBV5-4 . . TGTGCCAGCAGCCGTGGGGCAGGCAATAATGAAAAACTGTTTTTT CASSRGAGNNEKLFF
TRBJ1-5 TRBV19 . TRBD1 TGTGCCAGTAGTCTACGGACAGGGGGAAGCAATCAGCCCCAGCATTTT CASSLRTGGSNQPQHF
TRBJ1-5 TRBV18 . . TGTGCCAGCTCACCATCCAGCGTTCAGCCCCAGCATTTT CASSPSSVQPQHF
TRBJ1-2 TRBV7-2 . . TGTGCCAGCAGCTTAATGGGCTATGGCTACACCTTC CASSLMGYGYTF
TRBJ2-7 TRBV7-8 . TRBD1 TGTGCCAGCAGCTTTTCCGGGACAGGGGACGAGCAGTACTTC CASSFSGTGDEQYF
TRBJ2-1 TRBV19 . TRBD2 TGTGCCAGTAGTATTAGCGGGAGTGTGTATGAGCAGTTCTTC CASSISGSVYEQFF
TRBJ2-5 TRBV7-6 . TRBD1 TGTGCCAGCAGCTGGGGACAGAAAGAGACCCAGTACTTC CASSWGQKETQYF
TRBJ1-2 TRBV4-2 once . TGTGCCAGCAGCGAAGAACACCCGTCTAACTATGGCTACACCTTC CASSEEHPSNYGYTF
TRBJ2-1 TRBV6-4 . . TGTGCCAGCAGTGACTCGGACAACAATGAGCAGTTCTTC CASSDSDNNEQFF
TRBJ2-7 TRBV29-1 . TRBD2 TGCAGCGTCGGGACTAGCGGGAGAAGGAATCACGAGCAGTACTTC CSVGTSGRRNHEQYF
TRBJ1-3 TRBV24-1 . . TGTGCCACCATTTGTACAGCGCCGCCAGGGAACACCATATATTTT CATICTAPPGNTIYF
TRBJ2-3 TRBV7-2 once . TGTGCCAGCAGCTTAGGTGTTAGCGGCTCAGCGGATACGCAGTATTTT CASSLGVSGSADTQYF
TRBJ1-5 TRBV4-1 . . TGCGCCAGCAGCCAAGGGGTGGTAGGCAGAAGCCTTGCGCCCCAGCATTTT CASSQGVVGRSLAPQHF
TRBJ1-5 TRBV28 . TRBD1 TGTGCCAGCAGTGGTGACAGGGCCAATCAGCCCCAGCATTTT CASSGDRANQPQHF
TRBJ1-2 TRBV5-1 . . TGCGCCAGCAGCGGGCGAACAGGGCCCTATGGCTACACCTTC CASSGRTGPYGYTF
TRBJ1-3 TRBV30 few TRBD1 TGTGCCTGGAGTGTACTAGGGGGCAGCTCTGGAAACACCATATATTTT CAWSVLGGSSGNTIYF
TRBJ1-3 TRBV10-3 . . TGTGCCATCAGTGAGTCTAAGGGGAACTCTGGAAACACCATATATTTT CAISESKGNSGNTIYF
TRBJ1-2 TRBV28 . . TGTGCCAGCAGTTCCCCCTACCGGGCCCGATACTATGGCTACACCTTC CASSSPYRARYYGYTF
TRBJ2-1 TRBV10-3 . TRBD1 TGTGCCATCAGGGCAGGTACAGGGGCCTACAATGAGCAGTTCTTC CAIRAGTGAYNEQFF
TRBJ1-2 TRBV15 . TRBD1 TGTGCCACCAGCGGATGGGACAGGGATATCTACTATGGCTACACCTTC CATSGWDRDIYYGYTF
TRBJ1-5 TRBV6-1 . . TGTGCCAGCAGTGAAGGGCAGGAGGAACAGCCCCAGCATTTT CASSEGQEEQPQHF
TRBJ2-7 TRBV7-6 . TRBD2 TGTGCCAGCAGCTTAGCGGGGCTAGCGGGGGCCTACGAGCAGTACTTC CASSLAGLAGAYEQYF
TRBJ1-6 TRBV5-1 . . TGCGCCAGCAGCTTGGAAAAGTATAATTCACCCCTCCACTTT CASSLEKYNSPLHF
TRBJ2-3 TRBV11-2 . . TGTGCCAGCAGCTTCGGCGGGCTGAAAGATACGCAGTATTTT CASSFGGLKDTQYF
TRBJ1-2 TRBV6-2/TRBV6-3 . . TGTGCCAGCAGTTGGGGGGTCTTGGGCTACACCTTC CASSWGVLGYTF
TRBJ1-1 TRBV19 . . TGTGCCAGTAGTATCTTCCTGGGGAGGGCCATGAACACTGAAGCTTTCTTT CASSIFLGRAMNTEAFF
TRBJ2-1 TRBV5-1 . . TGCGCCAGCAGCTTGATCCAATACAATGAGCAGTTCTTC CASSLIQYNEQFF
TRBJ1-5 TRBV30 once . TGTGCCTGGAGGGGGGGGGCCTTAAATCAGCCCCAGCATTTT CAWRGGALNQPQHF